The 19 T cell receptor beta chains listed next were all sequenced from one sample in a study of blood T cell repertoires in COVID-19. Profiling relied on immunoSEQ multiplex PCR, and the TCRdb table lists in-frame clones only, not all of them. The sample gives 150,000 to 200,000 clones, 84% of which show up once; under 4% is in the top ten. Sequences were obtained from PBMCs or T cells enriched from blood (not recorded which). These receptor sequences come from a woman aged 25 to 45 who had been exposed to COVID-19.

The chain couples TRBV10-3 to TRBJ1-3, with TRBD1 as a possible D gene (6 bases). CDR1 and CDR2 (germline): ENHRY, SYGVKD. Trimming took 0 bases from V and 4 from J, leaving 13 bases between them. The CDR3 sequence is 16 residues long. CDR3: CAISESRQVVGNTIYF. DNA for the CDR3: TGTGCCATCAGTGAGTCGAGACAGGTTGTGGGAAACACCATATATTTT.

The J gene is TRBJ1-5, the V gene TRBV7-2; D is uncertain. Trimming took off 5 bases at V and 3 bases at J, with 11 bases between the two ends. Germline loops: CDR1 SGHTA, CDR2 FQGNSA. The CDR3 is 14 residues long. CDR3: CASSSRHSNQPQHF. The CDR3 nucleotides read TGTGCCAGCAGCAGTCGACATTCCAATCAGCCCCAGCATTTT.

The chain is built from TRBV12-3 or TRBV12-4 and TRBJ1-2; possibly TRBD1 for D (5 bases). The CDR3 has 13 residues. V was clipped by 3 bases and J by 7 bases, with 12 bases between them. The CDR3 sequence is CASSFQGPSGYTF. For the CDR3, the DNA is TGTGCCAGCAGTTTTCAGGGTCCCTCTGGCTACACCTTC.

CDR3 residues: CATSSMRGGLDNEQFF. DNA of the CDR3: TGTGCCACCAGCTCCATGCGGGGGGGGCTAGACAATGAGCAGTTCTTC. The chain combines TRBV15 with TRBJ2-1, with TRBD2 identical over 9 bases. Germline values: CDR1 LNHNV, CDR2 YYDKDF (reference sequence). The CDR3 loop spans 16 amino acids. Trimming removed 5 bases from V and 5 bases from J; junction bases left unmatched: 10.

The chain carries TRBV14 and TRBJ1-2, with 9 nucleotides matching TRBD1. Trimming removed 0 bases from V and 6 bases from J; junction bases left unmatched: 8. Germline-derived CDR1 and CDR2 are SGHDN and FVKESK. CDR3 length: 16 amino acids. CDR3 DNA: TGTGCCAGCAGCCAAGATCCCGGACAGGGGAACGATGGCTACACCTTC. Residues: CASSQDPGQGNDGYTF. Complete variable domain (other parts from reference TRBV14 and TRBJ1-2): EAGVTQFPSHSVIEKGQTVTLRCDPISGHDNLYWYRRVMGKEIKFLLHFVKESKQDESGMPNNRFLAERTGGTYSTLKVQPAELEDSGVYFCASSQDPGQGNDGYTFGSGTRLTVV.

The chain is built from TRBV7-2 and TRBJ1-5, with 7 bases aligning to TRBD1. V lost 5 bases and J lost 0; bases outside the gene matches: 1. Germline V gives CDR1 SGHTA, CDR2 FQGNSA. This CDR3 region has 14 residues. The DNA for the CDR3 is TGTGCCAGCAGCAGGACAGGTAGCAATCAGCCCCAGCATTTT. Its protein is CASSRTGSNQPQHF. Combining the CDR3 with reference TRBV7-2 and TRBJ1-5 gives the whole variable domain GAGVSQSPSNKVTEKGKDVELRCDPISGHTALYWYRQSLGQGLEFLIYFQGNSAPDKSGLPSDRFSAERTGGSVSTLTIQRTQQEDSAVYLCASSRTGSNQPQHFGDGTRLSIL.

V and J are TRBV7-2 and TRBJ1-6; weak D call: TRBD1 (6 bases). CDR1 is SGHTA and CDR2 is FQGNSA in the germline V gene. This CDR3 is built from 15 residues. Deletions cut 4 bases from V and 5 bases from J, with 12 bases between. The CDR3 DNA is TGTGCCAGCAGCTGGGGGCTAGGGCATAATTCACCCCTCCACTTT. It codes for CASSWGLGHNSPLHF. Together with reference TRBV7-2 and TRBJ1-6, the CDR3 gives the full variable domain: GAGVSQSPSNKVTEKGKDVELRCDPISGHTALYWYRQSLGQGLEFLIYFQGNSAPDKSGLPSDRFSAERTGGSVSTLTIQRTQQEDSAVYLCASSWGLGHNSPLHFGNGTRLTVT.

The chain has TRBV19 and TRBJ1-1; the D is unclear. Germline loops: CDR1 LNHDA, CDR2 SQIVND (reference sequence). There are 11 residues in the CDR3. Trimming pared 5 bases from V and 10 bases from J, leaving 11 bases between. CDR3 amino acids: CASSLPPGAFF. The CDR3 bases are TGTGCCAGTAGTCTCCCCCCCGGAGCTTTCTTT.

The chain recombines TRBV5-1 with TRBJ2-1; D is perhaps TRBD1 (5 bases). The CDR3 has 14 amino acids. V lost 1 base to trimming and J lost 6 bases, with 11 bases between them. In germline, CDR1 is SGHRS, CDR2 YFSETQ. The CDR3 is CASSLWQGGNEQFF. In DNA, the CDR3 is TGCGCCAGCAGCTTGTGGCAGGGTGGCAATGAGCAGTTCTTC.

The chain has TRBV9 and TRBJ1-1; 7 nucleotides match TRBD1. The CDR3 extends over 14 amino acids. Germline V gene sequence: CDR1 SGDLS, CDR2 YYNGEE. V lost 2 bases, J lost 3 bases, and 4 bases stayed unmatched. In nucleotides, the CDR3 is TGTGCCAGCAGCGTTCGACAGGGCGACACTGAAGCTTTCTTT. Residues: CASSVRQGDTEAFF.

V usage is TRBV21-1 and J usage is TRBJ1-3; no check of the table's D call, TRBD1, against the DNA was made. TRBV21-1 is a pseudogene segment. The CDR3 is 15 residues long. The CDR3 coding sequence is TGTGCCAGCAGCAAAACAGCTAACTCTGGAAACACCATATATTTT. Protein: CASSKTANSGNTIYF.

The chain recombines TRBV11-2 with TRBJ2-7; TRBD1 aligns across 9 bases. The CDR3 totals 16 residues. Germline V gene data show CDR1 as SGHAT and CDR2 as FQNNGV. J was trimmed by 5 bases and V by 1 base; bases with no gene match: 9. This CDR3 is CASSLGLGQGYDEQYF. In nucleotides, the CDR3 is TGTGCCAGCAGCTTAGGTCTGGGACAGGGATATGACGAGCAGTACTTC. The variable domain in full, with the rest retrieved from reference TRBV11-2 and TRBJ2-7, is EAGVAQSPRYKIIEKRQSVAFWCNPISGHATLYWYQQILGQGPKLLIQFQNNGVVDDSQLPKDRFSAERLKGVDSTLKIQPAKLEDSAVYLCASSLGLGQGYDEQYFGPGTRLTVT.

V gene TRBV7-2 combines with J gene TRBJ2-5, with TRBD2 matching 13 bases. The germline gives CDR1 SGHTA, CDR2 FQGNSA. V lost 4 bases, J lost 2 bases, and 4 bases stayed unmatched. The CDR3 is made up of 16 amino acids. The CDR3 bases are TGTGCCAGCAGCTCCTCGACTAGCGGGGGGCAAGAGACCCAGTACTTC. Encoded protein: CASSSSTSGGQETQYF.

In its sample, this clone was seen once. The V and J genes are TRBV29-1 and TRBJ1-2, with D perhaps matching TRBD1 (6 bases). The CDR3 contains 13 residues. Trimming pared 7 bases from V and 2 bases from J, leaving 14 bases between. Germline lookup yields CDR1 SQVTM and CDR2 ANQGSEA. The CDR3 sequence is CSAETQGNYGYTF. The CDR3 DNA follows: TGCAGCGCAGAGACACAGGGCAACTATGGCTACACCTTC.

The gene calls are TRBV9 and TRBJ2-5, with D unresolved. The CDR3 is 14 residues long. In germline, CDR1 is SGDLS, CDR2 YYNGEE. The V and J ends lost 4 bases and 5 bases respectively, with 15 bases between them. The CDR3 reads CASSSSGMSETQYF. In DNA form, the CDR3 reads TGTGCCAGCAGCTCATCGGGTATGTCGGAGACCCAGTACTTC.

CDR3 region: CASSIGSGLSTEAFF. CDR3 nucleotides: TGTGCCAGTAGTATAGGGTCAGGGCTGAGCACTGAAGCTTTCTTT. V is TRBV19 and J is TRBJ1-1, with D perhaps TRBD1 (5 bases). CDR1 and CDR2 (germline): LNHDA, SQIVND (reference sequence). The CDR3 is 15 amino acids. V gave up 1 base and J gave up 4 bases, with 13 bases separating them.

The chain recombines TRBV12-5 with TRBJ1-5; 7 positions agree with TRBD1. V shed 5 bases, J shed 0 bases, and the junction held 10 bases outside the gene matches. The CDR3 has 17 amino acids. Germline V gene lookup returns CDR1 LGHNT and CDR2 FRNRAP. CDR3 residues: CASGLVIGTDSNQPQHF. CDR3 DNA sequence: TGTGCTAGTGGTCTCGTAATCGGGACAGATAGCAATCAGCCCCAGCATTTT.

This clone was recorded a few times. The chain combines TRBV7-9 with TRBJ1-5; the match to TRBD1 covers 7 bases. The CDR3 totals 15 residues. Germline assignment: CDR1 SEHNR and CDR2 FQNEAQ (reference sequence). The junction had 4 bases not matched to a gene; V was cut back by 1 base and J by 4 bases. CDR3 DNA sequence: TGTGCCAGCAGCTTAGGGGACAGCTCGAATCAGCCCCAGCATTTT. This gives the protein CASSLGDSSNQPQHF.

The chain recombines TRBV9 with TRBJ1-4; unclear D gene. In germline, CDR1 is SGDLS, CDR2 YYNGEE. The germline V and J ends were trimmed by 3 bases and 0 bases, with 6 bases remaining between them. CDR3 length: 14 residues. The CDR3 reads CASSESATNEKLFF. CDR3 nucleotide sequence: TGTGCCAGCAGCGAGAGTGCAACTAATGAAAAACTGTTTTTT.